This entry lists 21 T cell receptor beta chains sequenced from one sample in a study of blood T cell repertoires in COVID-19. Measured with immunoSEQ multiplex PCR; TCRdb has only the in-frame clones, and not every one. The table lists about 200,000 clones, 80% to 90% of them singletons. The sequenced sample consisted of PBMCs or T cells enriched from blood (not recorded which). The receptors here all came from a woman between 18 and 29 years old who had recovered from COVID-19.

The genes are TRBV6-1 and TRBJ2-2, with TRBD2 matching over 10 bases. J was trimmed by 5 bases and V by 0 bases; bases with no gene match: 3. Germline CDR1 reads MNHNS; CDR2 reads SASEGT. The CDR3 is made up of 16 amino acids. CDR3 sequence (DNA): TGTGCCAGCAGTGAAGCGGTTAGCGGGGGGACCGGGGAGCTGTTTTTT. The encoded protein is CASSEAVSGGTGELFF.

The chain carries TRBV7-2 and TRBJ1-3; 8 bases agree with TRBD1. V shed 3 bases and J 0 bases; nucleotides not matched to a gene: 1. The CDR3 spans 15 residues. CDR1 is SGHTA, CDR2 FQGNSA, per germline. As DNA, the CDR3 is TGTGCCAGCAGCTTCGGGACAGGCTCTGGAAACACCATATATTTT. The encoded protein is CASSFGTGSGNTIYF.

The chain combines TRBV3-1 (or the pseudogene TRBV3-2) with TRBJ1-2, with 7 bases lining up with TRBD1. The junction had 8 bases not matched to a gene; V was cut back by 3 bases and J by 4 bases. This CDR3 comprises 15 residues. CDR1 is LGHDT and CDR2 is YNNKEL in the germline V gene (reference sequence). The CDR3 sequence is CASSHRQGGGYGYTF. The CDR3 DNA reads TGTGCCAGCAGCCACCGACAGGGCGGTGGCTATGGCTACACCTTC.

The chain has TRBV5-1 and TRBJ1-5; 10 bases are a match to TRBD1. This CDR3 has 15 amino acids. V lost 1 base, J lost 7 bases, and 5 bases stayed unmatched. Germline loops: CDR1 SGHRS, CDR2 YFSETQ. This CDR3 reads CASSLTGTGEQPQHF. Written as DNA, the CDR3 is TGCGCCAGCAGCTTGACCGGGACAGGGGAGCAGCCCCAGCATTTT.

The chain joins TRBV12-5 to TRBJ1-1; TRBD1 is a possible D gene (6 bases). Trimming stripped 5 bases from V and 2 bases from J, with 12 bases between. The CDR3 length is 14 residues. Germline CDR1 is LGHNT and CDR2 is FRNRAP. The CDR3 here is CASGMGTFNTEAFF. Here the CDR3 DNA reads TGTGCTAGTGGTATGGGGACATTTAACACTGAAGCTTTCTTT.

The rearrangement joins TRBV6-5 to TRBJ1-3; no clear D. V was clipped by 8 bases and J by 2 bases, with 13 bases between them. The CDR3 is 14 amino acids. Germline V gene sequence: CDR1 MNHEY, CDR2 SVGAGI. As DNA, the CDR3 is TGTGCCAGCCGCCCCAGGAAAACTGGAAACACCATATATTTT. Translated, it gives CASRPRKTGNTIYF.

The chain couples TRBV3-1 (or the pseudogene TRBV3-2) to TRBJ2-3; D is possibly TRBD2 (5 bases). This CDR3 has 13 amino acids. V gave up 1 base and J gave up 6 bases, with 8 bases separating them. Germline CDR1 and CDR2: LGHDT and YNNKEL (reference sequence). The CDR3 DNA reads as TGTGCCAGCAGCCAAGCTAGGGAGGATACGCAGTATTTT. Amino acids: CASSQAREDTQYF.

The chain recombines TRBV6-5 with TRBJ1-1; D unresolved. The germline V gene has CDR1 MNHEY and CDR2 SVGAGI. The CDR3 extends over 16 amino acids. With 2 bases removed from V and 3 bases from J, the gap between germline ends came to 16 bases. The CDR3 region has the DNA TGTGCCAGCAGTTACGTTCTTTCGGACTACCACACTGAAGCTTTCTTT. This codes for CASSYVLSDYHTEAFF.

This sequence joins TRBV18 and TRBJ2-4; D is unclear. There are 14 residues in the CDR3. The germline V gene encodes CDR1 KGHSH and CDR2 LQKENI. Trimming left V 6 bases short and J 2 bases short, with 11 bases between. The CDR3 spells CASSPGRTKNIQYF. CDR3 DNA sequence: TGTGCCAGCTCTCCCGGTAGAACCAAAAACATTCAGTACTTC.

The chain couples TRBV9 to TRBJ1-2; D remains ambiguous. Trimming took 0 bases from V and 7 from J, leaving 16 bases between them. Germline CDR1 and CDR2: SGDLS and YYNGEE. This CDR3 region has 15 residues. This chain's CDR3 is CASSVGAPGAGGYTF. Written as DNA, the CDR3 is TGTGCCAGCAGCGTAGGGGCACCGGGAGCCGGTGGCTACACCTTC.

V gene TRBV5-1 combines with J gene TRBJ2-7; 7 nucleotides match TRBD2. In germline, CDR1 is SGHRS, CDR2 YFSETQ. This CDR3 has 14 amino acids. With V trimmed by 3 bases and J by 2 bases, 5 bases remained unmatched. The CDR3 DNA follows: TGCGCCAGCAGCTCCCAGACTAGCACCTACGAGCAGTACTTC. This codes for CASSSQTSTYEQYF. Full variable domain (remainder filled in from reference TRBV5-1 and TRBJ2-7): KAGVTQTPRYLIKTRGQQVTLSCSPISGHRSVSWYQQTPGQGLQFLFEYFSETQRNKGNFPGRFSGRQFSNSRSEMNVSTLELGDSALYLCASSSQTSTYEQYFGPGTRLTVT.

V and J are TRBV28 and TRBJ2-1; 9 bases agree with TRBD2. V lost 6 bases to trimming and J lost 1 base; unmatched junction nucleotides: 7. The CDR3 runs 16 residues. Germline V gene lookup returns CDR1 MDHEN and CDR2 SYDVKM. The CDR3 protein is CASSRSGGGSYNEQFF. CDR3 bases: TGTGCCAGCAGCCGTAGCGGGGGTGGGTCCTACAATGAGCAGTTCTTC. The full variable domain, rest sourced from reference TRBV28 and TRBJ2-1, is DVKVTQSSRYLVKRTGEKVFLECVQDMDHENMFWYRQDPGLGLRLIYFSYDVKMKEKGDIPEGYSVSREKKERFSLILESASTNQTSMYLCASSRSGGGSYNEQFFGPGTRLTVL.

The chain couples TRBV27 to TRBJ1-2; D is perhaps TRBD1 (6 bases). The germline V and J ends were trimmed by 0 bases and 3 bases, with 11 bases remaining between them. The length of the CDR3 is 15 residues. CDR1 is MNHEY, CDR2 SMNVEV, per germline (reference sequence). The CDR3 loop is CASSLSGQLHYGYTF. The CDR3 DNA reads as TGTGCCAGCAGTTTATCGGGACAACTACACTATGGCTACACCTTC.

The V call is TRBV5-1, the J call TRBJ1-4; no definite D call. V lost 1 base and J lost 0, with 7 bases in between. Germline V gives CDR1 SGHRS, CDR2 YFSETQ. The length of the CDR3 is 15 residues. CDR3 in DNA: TGCGCCAGCAGCTTGCGAGGCGCAACTAATGAAAAACTGTTTTTT. Translation gives CASSLRGATNEKLFF.

The rearrangement joins TRBV13 to TRBJ2-2; the D gene is possibly TRBD1 (6 bases). CDR1 and CDR2 from the germline V gene are PRHDT and FYEKMQ (reference sequence). CDR3 length: 16 residues. V dropped 2 bases and J dropped 5 bases, with 15 bases sitting between them. The CDR3 spells CASSLRDRSRTGELFF. The CDR3 DNA sequence: TGTGCCAGCAGCTTACGCGACAGGTCGAGGACCGGGGAGCTGTTTTTT.

The chain couples TRBV12-5 to TRBJ1-1; D is ambiguous. CDR3 length: 13 residues. Trimming removed 5 bases at V and 1 base at J, with 8 bases between. Germline V gene sequence: CDR1 LGHNT, CDR2 FRNRAP. CDR3 in amino acids: CASGKEGNTEAFF. CDR3 coding DNA: TGTGCTAGTGGTAAAGAGGGGAACACTGAAGCTTTCTTT.

This clone has only one observation. This chain uses TRBV15 with TRBJ1-5, with 9 bases matching TRBD1. Germline loops: CDR1 LNHNV, CDR2 YYDKDF (reference sequence). CDR3 size: 17 residues. V shed 0 bases and J 0 bases; nucleotides not matched to a gene: 3. CDR3 nucleotides: TGTGCCACCAGCAGAGACTGGACAGGGGATAGCAATCAGCCCCAGCATTTT. It yields the protein CATSRDWTGDSNQPQHF.

This chain joins TRBV7-9 and TRBJ2-1, with a tentative D call TRBD2 (5 bases). This CDR3 contains 15 residues. CDR1 is SEHNR, CDR2 FQNEAQ, per germline (reference sequence). Trimming pared 5 bases from V and 11 bases from J, leaving 22 bases between. In DNA, the CDR3 is TGTGCCAGCAGCGCCGCCGCGGTCGAGGGCGTCAAGCAGTTCTTC. Encoded protein: CASSAAAVEGVKQFF.

The chain carries TRBV18 and TRBJ2-7; D not certain. The CDR3 has 14 residues. Germline-derived CDR1 and CDR2 are KGHSH and LQKENI. Trimming took 0 bases from V and 5 from J, leaving 11 bases between them. In DNA form, the CDR3 reads TGTGCCAGCTCACCACCTACGACCCGGGACGAGCAGTACTTC. Amino acids: CASSPPTTRDEQYF. Full variable domain (outside the CDR3, taken from reference TRBV18 and TRBJ2-7): NAGVMQNPRHLVRRRGQEARLRCSPMKGHSHVYWYRQLPEEGLKFMVYLQKENIIDESGMPKERFSAEFPKEGPSILRIQQVVRGDSAAYFCASSPPTTRDEQYFGPGTRLTVT.

The chain employs TRBV4-2 and TRBJ2-1; TRBD2 might be the D (5 bases). Trimming removed 0 bases at V and 10 bases at J, with 10 bases between. The germline V gene has CDR1 LGHNA and CDR2 YNFKEQ. This CDR3 has 13 residues. The CDR3 is CASSQDREQEQFF. Written as DNA, the CDR3 is TGTGCCAGCAGCCAAGATCGGGAACAAGAGCAGTTCTTC.

The V call is TRBV4-1, the J call TRBJ1-3, with 11 positions matching TRBD1. J gave up 7 bases and V 2 bases, and 7 bases lay outside the gene matches. Germline CDR1 reads MGHRA; CDR2 reads YSYEKL. The CDR3 has 16 amino acids. The CDR3 is CASSQRTGGAGNTIYF. In nucleotides, the CDR3 is TGCGCCAGCAGCCAACGGACAGGGGGCGCCGGTAACACCATATATTTT.